A selection of T cell receptor beta chains follows, all from one sample in a study of OX40 agonist ivuxolimab in advanced cancers. Clones were sequenced by immunoSEQ multiplex PCR, and TCRdb holds only the in-frame ones, with some missing. The sample yields around 41,000 clones, over 75% seen once. Specimen: CD4+ or CD8+ T cells sorted from blood, collected in a trial of the OX40 agonist ivuxolimab. These receptors originate from an adult with an advanced solid tumor such as melanoma, head and neck, liver or kidney cancer. The CDR3 runs from the conserved cysteine through the conserved F or W. The order of the fields is J gene, D gene, clone size, V gene, CDR3 protein, CDR3 DNA. The D gene is left open where the match is weak. A row's size may be missing; if present it is once, few, many or a size class.

J gene: TRBJ2-6
D gene: TRBD1
clone size: -
V gene: TRBV15
CDR3 protein: CATSRDLRDRVSGANVLTF
CDR3 DNA: TGTGCCACCAGCAGAGATCTTCGGGACAGGGTCTCTGGGGCCAACGTCCTGACTTTC

J gene: TRBJ2-7
D gene: -
clone size: -
V gene: TRBV4-2
CDR3 protein: CASSPGTERNYEQYF
CDR3 DNA: TGTGCCAGCAGCCCCGGGACCGAAAGGAACTACGAGCAGTACTTC

J gene: TRBJ1-6
D gene: -
clone size: -
V gene: TRBV27
CDR3 protein: CASTQTGYNSPLHF
CDR3 DNA: TGTGCCAGCACCCAGACGGGATATAATTCACCCCTCCACTTT

J gene: TRBJ2-1
D gene: TRBD2
clone size: -
V gene: TRBV7-8
CDR3 protein: CASSSEGGSGREGNEQFF
CDR3 DNA: TGTGCCAGCAGCTCAGAAGGGGGTAGCGGGAGGGAGGGCAATGAGCAGTTCTTC

J gene: TRBJ1-2
D gene: -
clone size: -
V gene: TRBV6-5
CDR3 protein: CASRQGWGSNYGYTF
CDR3 DNA: TGTGCCAGCAGACAGGGCTGGGGTTCTAACTATGGCTACACCTTC

J gene: TRBJ2-7
D gene: -
clone size: few
V gene: TRBV5-4
CDR3 protein: CASSVDRTSTYEQYF
CDR3 DNA: TGTGCCAGCAGCGTGGACAGAACATCTACCTACGAGCAGTACTTC

J gene: TRBJ1-5
D gene: TRBD1
clone size: -
V gene: TRBV28
CDR3 protein: CASSPQGASNQPQHF
CDR3 DNA: TGTGCCAGCAGCCCTCAGGGGGCAAGCAATCAGCCCCAGCATTTT

J gene: TRBJ1-3
D gene: -
clone size: -
V gene: TRBV9
CDR3 protein: CASSVGYANSGNTIYF
CDR3 DNA: TGTGCCAGCAGCGTAGGTTACGCCAACTCTGGAAACACCATATATTTT

J gene: TRBJ1-1
D gene: -
clone size: -
V gene: TRBV23-1
CDR3 protein: CASSQTNTEAFF
CDR3 DNA: TGCGCCAGCAGTCAAACAAACACTGAAGCTTTCTTT

J gene: TRBJ2-2
D gene: -
clone size: -
V gene: TRBV7-9
CDR3 protein: CASSPRSGELFF
CDR3 DNA: TGTGCCAGCAGCCCCCGCTCCGGGGAGCTGTTTTTT

J gene: TRBJ2-3
D gene: TRBD2
clone size: -
V gene: TRBV7-6
CDR3 protein: CASSLVTSGTGPDTQYF
CDR3 DNA: TGTGCCAGCAGCTTAGTTACTAGCGGCACCGGCCCAGATACGCAGTATTTT

J gene: TRBJ1-2
D gene: -
clone size: -
V gene: TRBV2
CDR3 protein: CASSKEGAGPGGYTF
CDR3 DNA: TGTGCCAGCAGTAAAGAAGGAGCAGGGCCGGGGGGCTACACCTTC

J gene: TRBJ2-1
D gene: TRBD2
clone size: -
V gene: TRBV28
CDR3 protein: CASRATLAGGYNEQFF
CDR3 DNA: TGTGCCAGCAGAGCTACTCTAGCGGGGGGATACAATGAGCAGTTCTTC

J gene: TRBJ1-5
D gene: -
clone size: few
V gene: TRBV11-1
CDR3 protein: CASSLAHDQPQHF
CDR3 DNA: TGTGCCAGCAGCTTAGCCCACGATCAGCCCCAGCATTTT

J gene: TRBJ2-7
D gene: -
clone size: -
V gene: TRBV6-5
CDR3 protein: CASSRDAAYEQYF
CDR3 DNA: TGTGCCAGCAGTCGGGACGCGGCCTACGAGCAGTACTTC

J gene: TRBJ1-2
D gene: -
clone size: -
V gene: TRBV6-5
CDR3 protein: CASREGGYGYTF
CDR3 DNA: TGTGCCAGCAGAGAGGGTGGCTATGGCTACACCTTC

J gene: TRBJ1-1
D gene: -
clone size: -
V gene: TRBV13
CDR3 protein: CASSLSQGLRNTEAFF
CDR3 DNA: TGTGCCAGCAGTCTTTCCCAGGGGTTGAGGAACACTGAAGCTTTCTTT

J gene: TRBJ2-3
D gene: -
clone size: -
V gene: TRBV5-1
CDR3 protein: CASTKEAGYTDTQYF
CDR3 DNA: TGCGCCAGCACTAAAGAGGCAGGATACACAGATACGCAGTATTTT

J gene: TRBJ2-3
D gene: TRBD2
clone size: -
V gene: TRBV7-2
CDR3 protein: CASSPIRVAGVDTQYF
CDR3 DNA: TGTGCCAGCAGCCCGATCAGGGTAGCGGGAGTTGATACGCAGTATTTT

J gene: TRBJ2-1
D gene: TRBD1
clone size: once
V gene: TRBV27
CDR3 protein: CASRQPGQGYNEQFF
CDR3 DNA: TGTGCCAGCAGGCAACCGGGACAGGGATACAATGAGCAGTTCTTC

J gene: TRBJ2-1
D gene: TRBD2
clone size: -
V gene: TRBV2
CDR3 protein: CASRILAGDSYNEQFF
CDR3 DNA: TGTGCCAGCAGAATACTAGCGGGAGATTCCTACAATGAGCAGTTCTTC

J gene: TRBJ2-2
D gene: -
clone size: -
V gene: TRBV4-1
CDR3 protein: CASSPLGAGYGELFF
CDR3 DNA: TGCGCCAGCAGCCCTTTGGGGGCGGGTTACGGGGAGCTGTTTTTT

J gene: TRBJ2-7
D gene: TRBD1
clone size: -
V gene: TRBV6-5
CDR3 protein: CASSYGTGGDEQYF
CDR3 DNA: TGTGCCAGCAGTTACGGGACAGGGGGCGACGAGCAGTACTTC

J gene: TRBJ2-1
D gene: -
clone size: -
V gene: TRBV18
CDR3 protein: CASCPNRNNEQFF
CDR3 DNA: TGTGCCAGCTGCCCCAACAGGAACAATGAGCAGTTCTTC

J gene: TRBJ1-5
D gene: -
clone size: once
V gene: TRBV6-5
CDR3 protein: CASSLGGFNQPQHF
CDR3 DNA: TGTGCCAGCAGTTTAGGGGGTTTCAATCAGCCCCAGCATTTT

J gene: TRBJ2-5
D gene: -
clone size: -
V gene: TRBV15
CDR3 protein: CATSRERIGAQYF
CDR3 DNA: TGTGCCACCAGCAGAGAGCGCATAGGGGCCCAGTACTTC

J gene: TRBJ1-4
D gene: -
clone size: -
V gene: TRBV5-6
CDR3 protein: CASSASRGITNEKLFF
CDR3 DNA: TGTGCCAGCAGCGCCTCCAGGGGTATCACTAATGAAAAACTGTTTTTT

J gene: TRBJ2-1
D gene: -
clone size: -
V gene: TRBV5-6
CDR3 protein: CASSLVAGTYNEQFF
CDR3 DNA: TGTGCCAGCAGCTTGGTAGCAGGGACCTACAATGAGCAGTTCTTC

J gene: TRBJ1-1
D gene: TRBD1
clone size: -
V gene: TRBV9
CDR3 protein: CASSPGQGWSNWGTEAFF
CDR3 DNA: TGTGCCAGCAGCCCCGGACAGGGCTGGTCTAATTGGGGCACTGAAGCTTTCTTT

J gene: TRBJ2-6
D gene: TRBD1
clone size: -
V gene: TRBV5-1
CDR3 protein: CASSAQGLTGANVLTF
CDR3 DNA: TGCGCCAGCAGCGCACAGGGGCTGACTGGGGCCAACGTCCTGACTTTC

J gene: TRBJ1-5
D gene: -
clone size: once
V gene: TRBV12-2
CDR3 protein: CASRLSRGQSNQPQHF
CDR3 DNA: TGTGCAAGTCGCTTATCGAGGGGACAGAGCAATCAGCCCCAGCATTTT

J gene: TRBJ2-7
D gene: TRBD2
clone size: -
V gene: TRBV28
CDR3 protein: CASSPTGRAPYEQYF
CDR3 DNA: TGTGCCAGCAGTCCGACGGGGAGGGCACCTTACGAGCAGTACTTC

J gene: TRBJ2-7
D gene: -
clone size: -
V gene: TRBV6-5
CDR3 protein: CASSYQRHEQYF
CDR3 DNA: TGTGCCAGCAGTTACCAGCGCCACGAGCAGTACTTC

J gene: TRBJ2-3
D gene: TRBD2
clone size: -
V gene: TRBV5-1
CDR3 protein: CASSSGGGTDTQYF
CDR3 DNA: TGCGCCAGCAGCTCTGGGGGGGGCACAGATACGCAGTATTTT

J gene: TRBJ2-1
D gene: TRBD2
clone size: -
V gene: TRBV7-2
CDR3 protein: CASSLVSGTSGRASNEQFF
CDR3 DNA: TGTGCCAGCAGCTTAGTTTCCGGGACTAGCGGGAGGGCGTCGAATGAGCAGTTCTTC

J gene: TRBJ1-2
D gene: -
clone size: -
V gene: TRBV6-6
CDR3 protein: CASSPLDPYYGYTF
CDR3 DNA: TGTGCCAGCAGTCCTCTGGACCCCTACTATGGCTACACCTTC

J gene: TRBJ2-3
D gene: TRBD1
clone size: -
V gene: TRBV7-9
CDR3 protein: CASSLGATGDRTDTQYF
CDR3 DNA: TGTGCCAGCAGCTTAGGGGCAACAGGGGATAGGACAGATACGCAGTATTTT

J gene: TRBJ2-7
D gene: -
clone size: -
V gene: TRBV27
CDR3 protein: CASSLSYSSSYEQYF
CDR3 DNA: TGTGCCAGCAGTTTATCGTACTCCAGCTCCTACGAGCAGTACTTC

J gene: TRBJ2-3
D gene: -
clone size: -
V gene: TRBV6-1
CDR3 protein: CASEQISDTQYF
CDR3 DNA: TGTGCCAGCGAACAGATATCGGATACGCAGTATTTT

J gene: TRBJ2-3
D gene: TRBD2
clone size: -
V gene: TRBV11-1
CDR3 protein: CASSTEPGLAGTSTDTQYF
CDR3 DNA: TGTGCCAGCAGCACAGAGCCGGGACTAGCGGGAACCAGCACAGATACGCAGTATTTT

J gene: TRBJ2-1
D gene: -
clone size: -
V gene: TRBV19
CDR3 protein: CASSLALISSYNEQFF
CDR3 DNA: TGTGCCAGCAGCTTGGCGCTTATAAGCTCCTACAATGAGCAGTTCTTC

J gene: TRBJ2-7
D gene: TRBD1
clone size: -
V gene: TRBV10-1
CDR3 protein: CASSTGTGGFNEQYF
CDR3 DNA: TGCGCCAGTTCAACTGGGACAGGGGGCTTCAACGAGCAGTACTTC

J gene: TRBJ1-2
D gene: -
clone size: -
V gene: TRBV5-5
CDR3 protein: CASSLSPSAENYGYTF
CDR3 DNA: TGTGCCAGCAGCTTGTCCCCATCGGCAGAAAACTATGGCTACACCTTC